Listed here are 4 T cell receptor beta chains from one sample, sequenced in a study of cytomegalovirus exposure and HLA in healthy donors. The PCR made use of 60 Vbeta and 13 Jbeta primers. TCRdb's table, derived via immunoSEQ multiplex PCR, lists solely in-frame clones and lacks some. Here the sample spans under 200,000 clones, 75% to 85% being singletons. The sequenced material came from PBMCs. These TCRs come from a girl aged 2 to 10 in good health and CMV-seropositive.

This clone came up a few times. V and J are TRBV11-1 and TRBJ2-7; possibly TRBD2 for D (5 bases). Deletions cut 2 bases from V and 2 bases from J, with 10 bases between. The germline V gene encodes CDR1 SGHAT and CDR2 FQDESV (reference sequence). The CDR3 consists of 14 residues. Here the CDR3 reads CASSLTREPYEQYF. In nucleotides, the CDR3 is TGTGCCAGCAGCTTAACGAGGGAACCCTACGAGCAGTACTTC.

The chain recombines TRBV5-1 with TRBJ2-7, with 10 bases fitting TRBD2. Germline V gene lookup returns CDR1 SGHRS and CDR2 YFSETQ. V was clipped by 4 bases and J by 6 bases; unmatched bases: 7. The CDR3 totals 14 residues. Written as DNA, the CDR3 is TGCGCCAGCAGCCCCGCTAGCGGGAGTCCCGAGCAGTACTTC. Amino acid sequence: CASSPASGSPEQYF.

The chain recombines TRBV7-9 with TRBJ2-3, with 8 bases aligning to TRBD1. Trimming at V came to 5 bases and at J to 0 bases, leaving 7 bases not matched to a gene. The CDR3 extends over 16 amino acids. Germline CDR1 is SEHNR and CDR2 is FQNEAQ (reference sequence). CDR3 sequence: CASSPGQGESTDTQYF. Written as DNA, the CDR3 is TGTGCCAGCAGCCCTGGACAGGGCGAGAGCACAGATACGCAGTATTTT.

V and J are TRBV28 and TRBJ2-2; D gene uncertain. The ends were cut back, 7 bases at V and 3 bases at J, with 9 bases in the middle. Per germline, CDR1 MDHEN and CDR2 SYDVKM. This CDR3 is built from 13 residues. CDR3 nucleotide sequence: TGTGCCAGCACCCGGAGCTACACCGGGGAGCTGTTTTTT. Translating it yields CASTRSYTGELFF. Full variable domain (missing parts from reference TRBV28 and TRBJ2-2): DVKVTQSSRYLVKRTGEKVFLECVQDMDHENMFWYRQDPGLGLRLIYFSYDVKMKEKGDIPEGYSVSREKKERFSLILESASTNQTSMYLCASTRSYTGELFFGEGSRLTVL.